This T cell receptor (beta chain) comes out of a study of blood T cell repertoires in COVID-19. Looked up from germline, CDR1 is MNHEY and CDR2 is SVGAGI. The CDR3 has 13 residues. J lost 5 bases, V lost 7 bases, and 6 bases had no gene match. In the study's own analysis: Amplification of reference gene primers was used by the study to estimate nucleated cell counts. The method was immunoSEQ multiplex PCR; TCRdb's version includes in-frame clones alone and lacks a portion of them. The V and J calls and clone size were taken over from that table, and D and trimming were inferred from the DNA. Altogether over 65,000 clones are present, 70% to 90% being singletons, with the ten largest covering 4% to 5.5%.

This chain uses TRBV6-5 with TRBJ1-2; 8 nucleotides line up with TRBD1. This receptor was identified in a man in his fifties with active COVID-19. Input material: peripheral blood. In nucleotides, the CDR3 is TGTGCCAGCATTTGGACAGGGAAATATGGCTACACCTTC. Its translation: CASIWTGKYGYTF.